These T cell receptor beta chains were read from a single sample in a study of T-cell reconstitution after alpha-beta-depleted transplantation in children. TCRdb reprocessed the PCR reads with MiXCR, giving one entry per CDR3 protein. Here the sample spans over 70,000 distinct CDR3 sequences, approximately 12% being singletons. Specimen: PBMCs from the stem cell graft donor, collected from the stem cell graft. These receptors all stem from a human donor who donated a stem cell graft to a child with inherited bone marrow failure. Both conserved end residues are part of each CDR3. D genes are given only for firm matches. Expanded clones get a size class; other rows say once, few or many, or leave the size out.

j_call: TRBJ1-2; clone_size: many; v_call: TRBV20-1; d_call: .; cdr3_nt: TGCAGTGCTAGGCGACAGCCTGCTAACTATGGCTACACCTTC; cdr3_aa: CSARRQPANYGYTF
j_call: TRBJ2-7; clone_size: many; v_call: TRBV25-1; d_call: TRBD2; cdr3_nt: TGTGCCAGCAGTGAACTAGCGGCAAGCTACGAGCAGTACTTC; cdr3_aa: CASSELAASYEQYF
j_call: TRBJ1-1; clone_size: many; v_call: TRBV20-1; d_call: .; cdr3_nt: TGCAGTGCTGGCGTTTACCTACCTGAAGCTTTCTTT; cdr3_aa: CSAGVYLPEAFF
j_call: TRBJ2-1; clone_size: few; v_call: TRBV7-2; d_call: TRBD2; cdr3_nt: TGTGCCAGCAGTTTAAGCGGGAGCGGGGGCTACAATGAGCAGTTCTTC; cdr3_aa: CASSLSGSGGYNEQFF
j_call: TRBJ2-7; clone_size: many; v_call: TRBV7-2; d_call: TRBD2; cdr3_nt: TGTGCCAGCAGCTTAGTCGGGACTAGCGCATACTACGAGCAGTACTTC; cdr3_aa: CASSLVGTSAYYEQYF
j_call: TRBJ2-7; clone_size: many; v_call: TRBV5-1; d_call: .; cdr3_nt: TGCGCCAGCAGCCCTTTGGGGAGCTCCTACGAGCAGTACTTC; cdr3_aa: CASSPLGSSYEQYF
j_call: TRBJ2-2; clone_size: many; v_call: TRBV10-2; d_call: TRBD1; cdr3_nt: TGCGCCAGCGGAAGACAGGGATGGACCGGGGAGCTGTTTTTT; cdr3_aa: CASGRQGWTGELFF
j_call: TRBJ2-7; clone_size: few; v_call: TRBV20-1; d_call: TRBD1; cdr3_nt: TGCAGTGCGCTGGACAGGGACCACGAGCAGTACTTC; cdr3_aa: CSALDRDHEQYF
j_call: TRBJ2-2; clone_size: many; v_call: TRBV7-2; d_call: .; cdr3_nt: TGTGCCAGCAGCTTGCGAGCAGGGTTTACCGGGGAGCTGTTTTTT; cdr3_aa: CASSLRAGFTGELFF
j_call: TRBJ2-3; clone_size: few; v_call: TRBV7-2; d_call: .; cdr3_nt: TGTGCCAGCAGCCCCAGGAGAGAAGATACGCAGTATTTT; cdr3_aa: CASSPRREDTQYF
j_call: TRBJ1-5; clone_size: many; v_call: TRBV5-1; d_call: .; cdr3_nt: TGCGCCAGCAGCTTGGACAGTCCAAATCAGCCCCAGCATTTT; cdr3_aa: CASSLDSPNQPQHF
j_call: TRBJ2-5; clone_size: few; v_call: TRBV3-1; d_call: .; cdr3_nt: TGTGCCACCTCCCAAGATCCCAGACAGAGGGAAGAGACCCAGTACTTC; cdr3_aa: CATSQDPRQREETQYF
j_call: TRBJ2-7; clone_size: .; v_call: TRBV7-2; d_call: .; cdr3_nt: TGTGCCAGCAGCCCCCCCCTGCGACTATCTTACGAGCAGTACTTC; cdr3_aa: CASSPPLRLSYEQYF
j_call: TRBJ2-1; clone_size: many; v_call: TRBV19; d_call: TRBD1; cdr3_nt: TGTGCCAGTAGTATATCCGGGACAGGACACAATGAGCAGTTCTTC; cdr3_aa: CASSISGTGHNEQFF
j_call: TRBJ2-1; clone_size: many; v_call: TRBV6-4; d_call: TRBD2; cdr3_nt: TGTGCCAGCAGTGAGTCCTGGAGCGGGGGGCCCAATGAGCAGTCCTTC; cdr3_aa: CASSESWSGGPNEQSF
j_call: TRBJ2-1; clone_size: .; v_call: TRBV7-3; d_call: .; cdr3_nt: TGTGCCAGCAGCTTAGGCCCGATCCGGGAGCAGTTCTTC; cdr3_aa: CASSLGPIREQFF
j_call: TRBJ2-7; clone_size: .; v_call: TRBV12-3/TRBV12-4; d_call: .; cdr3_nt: TGTGCCAGCAGGCCGACAGGCTATTACGAGCAGTACTTC; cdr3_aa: CASRPTGYYEQYF
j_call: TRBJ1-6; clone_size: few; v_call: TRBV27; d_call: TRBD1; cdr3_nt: TGTGCCAGCAGTTTGGACAGGGGGAATTCACCCCTCCACTTT; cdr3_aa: CASSLDRGNSPLHF
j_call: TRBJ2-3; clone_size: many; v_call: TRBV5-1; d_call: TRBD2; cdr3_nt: TGCGCCAGCGGCCCGGGGGGGTTGCCGAGCACAGATACGCAGTATTTT; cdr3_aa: CASGPGGLPSTDTQYF
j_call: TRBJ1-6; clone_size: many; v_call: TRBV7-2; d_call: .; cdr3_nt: TGTGCCAGCAGCTTACATGGACTCCAAGGTTCACCCCTCCACTTT; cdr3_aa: CASSLHGLQGSPLHF
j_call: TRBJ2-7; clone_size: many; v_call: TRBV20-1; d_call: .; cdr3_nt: TGCAGTGCTAGACCCCCGGAGTCCTCCTACGAGCAGTACTTC; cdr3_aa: CSARPPESSYEQYF
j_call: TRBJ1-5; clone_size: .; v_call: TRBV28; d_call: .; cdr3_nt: TGTGCCAGCACCCCGAGGGGGTCGGGGAATCAGCCCCAGCATTTT; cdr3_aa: CASTPRGSGNQPQHF
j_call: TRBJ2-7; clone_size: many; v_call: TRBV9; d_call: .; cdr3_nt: TGTGCCAGCAGCGCCGAGGGTCAATCCTACGAGCAGTACTTC; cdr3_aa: CASSAEGQSYEQYF
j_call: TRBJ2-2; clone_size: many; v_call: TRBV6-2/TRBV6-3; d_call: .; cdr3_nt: TGTGCCACCAGGACCGTTGGGACCGGGGAGCTGTTTTTT; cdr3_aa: CATRTVGTGELFF
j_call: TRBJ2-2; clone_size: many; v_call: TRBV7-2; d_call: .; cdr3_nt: TGTGCCAGCAGCTCGAGGACCGGGACCTGGGGCACCGGGGAGCTGTTTTTT; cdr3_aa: CASSSRTGTWGTGELFF
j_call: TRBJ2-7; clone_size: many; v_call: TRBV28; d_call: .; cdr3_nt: TGTGCCAGCAGTACGTTAATCTACGAGCAGTACTTC; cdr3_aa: CASSTLIYEQYF
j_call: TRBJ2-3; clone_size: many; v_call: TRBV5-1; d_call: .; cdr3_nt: TGCGCCAGCAGCTCCAAGTCTATTAAGGGAGATACGCAGTATTTT; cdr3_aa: CASSSKSIKGDTQYF
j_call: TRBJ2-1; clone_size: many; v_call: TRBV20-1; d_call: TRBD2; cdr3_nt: TGCAGTGCTACGACCCTAGCGGGAGCGTACAATGAGCAGTTCTTC; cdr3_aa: CSATTLAGAYNEQFF
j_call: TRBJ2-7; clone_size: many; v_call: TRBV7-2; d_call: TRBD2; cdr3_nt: TGTGCCAGCAGCTTAGCGCCCGGGAGGGGCGAGCAGTACTTC; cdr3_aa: CASSLAPGRGEQYF
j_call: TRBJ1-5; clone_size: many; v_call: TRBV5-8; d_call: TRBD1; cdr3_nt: TGTGCCAGCAGCCGGGGACAGGCGAATCAGCCCCAGCATTTT; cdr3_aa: CASSRGQANQPQHF
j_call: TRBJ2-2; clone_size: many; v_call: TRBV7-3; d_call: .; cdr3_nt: TGTGCCAGCAGCAGCCGACCGGGGGCCGGGGAGCTGTTTTTT; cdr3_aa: CASSSRPGAGELFF
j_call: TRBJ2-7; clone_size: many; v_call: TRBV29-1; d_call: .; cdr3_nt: TGCAGCGTTGGACACCTATACGAGCAGTACTTC; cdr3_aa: CSVGHLYEQYF
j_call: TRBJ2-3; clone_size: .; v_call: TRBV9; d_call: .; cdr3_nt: TGTGCCAGCAGCTCTCACACGACTAGCACAGATACGCAGTATTTT; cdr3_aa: CASSSHTTSTDTQYF
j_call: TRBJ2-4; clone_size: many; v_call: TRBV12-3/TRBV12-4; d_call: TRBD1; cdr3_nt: TGTGCCAGCAGTCCCGGGACAGGGAGGAACATTCAGTACTTC; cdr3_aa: CASSPGTGRNIQYF
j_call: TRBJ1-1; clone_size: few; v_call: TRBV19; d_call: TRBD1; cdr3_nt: TGTGCCAGTAGTGGGGACAGTGGGGAAGCTTTCTTT; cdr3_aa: CASSGDSGEAFF
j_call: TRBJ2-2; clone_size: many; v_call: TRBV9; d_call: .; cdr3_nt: TGTGCCAGCAGCGTAGTGTCGAACACCGGGGAGCTGTTTTTT; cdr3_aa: CASSVVSNTGELFF
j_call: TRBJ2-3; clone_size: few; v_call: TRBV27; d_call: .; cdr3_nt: TGTGCCAGCAGTTTTGGGGGGGCCCTAGATACGCAGTATTTT; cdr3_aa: CASSFGGALDTQYF
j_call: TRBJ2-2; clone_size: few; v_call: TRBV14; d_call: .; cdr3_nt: TGTGCCAGCAGCCTCAATCAGGGGCGCAGGTTCGGGGAGCTGTTTTTT; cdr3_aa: CASSLNQGRRFGELFF
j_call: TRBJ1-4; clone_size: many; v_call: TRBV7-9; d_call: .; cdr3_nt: TGTGCCAGCAGCACGACAGGCGGGAATGAAAAACTGTTTTTT; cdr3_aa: CASSTTGGNEKLFF
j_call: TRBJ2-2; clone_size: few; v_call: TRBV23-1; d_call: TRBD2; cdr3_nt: TGCGCCAGCAGTCAATCTAGACTAGCGGGAGTTCTGGCCACCGGGGAGCTGTTTTTT; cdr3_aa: CASSQSRLAGVLATGELFF
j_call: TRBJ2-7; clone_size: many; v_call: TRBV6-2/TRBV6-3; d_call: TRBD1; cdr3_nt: TGTGCCAGCGTATACCGACAGGGCTACGAGCAGTACTTC; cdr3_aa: CASVYRQGYEQYF
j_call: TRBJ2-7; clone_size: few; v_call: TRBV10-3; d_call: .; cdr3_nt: TGTGCCTCAGGGACAGCGGGCGAGCAGTACTTC; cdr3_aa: CASGTAGEQYF
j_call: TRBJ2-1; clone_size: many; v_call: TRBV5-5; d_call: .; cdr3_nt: TGTGCCAGCAGCCAGACGAGCTCCTACAATGAGCAGTTCTTC; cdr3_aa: CASSQTSSYNEQFF
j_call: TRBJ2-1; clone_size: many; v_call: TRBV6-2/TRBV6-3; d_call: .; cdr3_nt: TGTGCCAGCAGTTCCCGGACTATGTACAATGAGCAGTTCTTC; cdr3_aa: CASSSRTMYNEQFF
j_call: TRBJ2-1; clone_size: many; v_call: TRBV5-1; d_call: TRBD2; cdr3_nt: TGCGCCAGCAGCTTGGAGCTAGCGGTGACGGGTGAGCAGTTCTTC; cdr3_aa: CASSLELAVTGEQFF
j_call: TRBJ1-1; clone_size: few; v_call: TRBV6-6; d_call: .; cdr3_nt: TGTGCCAGCAGTGGAGACAGCAACACTGAAGCTTTCTTT; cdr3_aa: CASSGDSNTEAFF
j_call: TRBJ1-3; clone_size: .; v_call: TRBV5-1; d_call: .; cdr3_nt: TGCGCCAGCAGCTTGACAGCCTCCTCTGGAAACACCATATATTTT; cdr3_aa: CASSLTASSGNTIYF
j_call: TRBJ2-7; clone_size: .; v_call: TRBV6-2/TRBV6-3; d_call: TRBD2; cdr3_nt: TGTGCCAGCAGTTCGGGCCCTGGTAGCGGGAGGGCTTCCGAGCAGTACTTC; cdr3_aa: CASSSGPGSGRASEQYF
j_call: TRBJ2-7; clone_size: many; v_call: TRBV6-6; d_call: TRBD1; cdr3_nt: TGTGCCAGCGAGGGACAGGACTCCTACGAGCAGTACTTC; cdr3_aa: CASEGQDSYEQYF
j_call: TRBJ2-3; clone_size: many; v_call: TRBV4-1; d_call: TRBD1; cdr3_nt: TGCGCCAGCAGCCACACCCGGACAGGGACAGATACGCAGTATTTT; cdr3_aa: CASSHTRTGTDTQYF
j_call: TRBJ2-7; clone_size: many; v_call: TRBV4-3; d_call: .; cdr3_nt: TGCGCCAGCAGCCAAGCAGGGTCCGAGCAGTACTTC; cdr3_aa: CASSQAGSEQYF
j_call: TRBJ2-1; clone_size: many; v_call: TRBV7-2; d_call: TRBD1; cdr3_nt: TGTGCCAGCAGACATGGACAGGTCTACAATGAGCAGTTCTTC; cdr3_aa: CASRHGQVYNEQFF
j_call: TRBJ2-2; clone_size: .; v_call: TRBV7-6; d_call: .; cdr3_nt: TGTGCCAGCACCGGACCCGGCACCGGGGAGCTGTTTTTT; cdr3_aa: CASTGPGTGELFF
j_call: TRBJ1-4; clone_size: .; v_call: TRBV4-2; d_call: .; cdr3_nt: TGTGCCAGTAGCCAGGGGTCCTATGAAAAACTGTTTTTT; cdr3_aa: CASSQGSYEKLFF